The source of this T cell receptor (beta chain) is a study of PD-1 blockade in mismatch repair-deficient tumors. General observations from the study: Rapid post-treatment expansion, then contraction, generally preceding radiologic response, marked tumor-resident clones.

With respect to this clone: What it binds is unknown.

V was clipped by 2 bases and J by 4 bases, with 15 bases between them. Per germline, CDR1 SGHTA and CDR2 FQGTGA. The CDR3 contains 16 residues. Mismatch repair deficiency was confirmed in all patients, by PCR or immunohistochemistry. A few pembrolizumab responders had their TCRs sequenced. Here immunoSEQ multiplex PCR was the method, and the copy in TCRdb shows in-frame clones only, minus some. In the table there are approximately 110,000 clones, approximately 80% of which are singletons. This clonotype was sampled from an adult with mismatch repair-deficient cancer. This chain joins TRBV7-3 and TRBJ2-1, with a possible D match to TRBD2 (6 bases). This specimen consisted of peripheral blood, obtained approximately 14 months after starting pembrolizumab. In DNA, the CDR3 is TGTGCCAGCAGCTTACTTCCTAGCGTTACGTACAATGAGCAGTTCTTC. This gives the protein CASSLLPSVTYNEQFF.